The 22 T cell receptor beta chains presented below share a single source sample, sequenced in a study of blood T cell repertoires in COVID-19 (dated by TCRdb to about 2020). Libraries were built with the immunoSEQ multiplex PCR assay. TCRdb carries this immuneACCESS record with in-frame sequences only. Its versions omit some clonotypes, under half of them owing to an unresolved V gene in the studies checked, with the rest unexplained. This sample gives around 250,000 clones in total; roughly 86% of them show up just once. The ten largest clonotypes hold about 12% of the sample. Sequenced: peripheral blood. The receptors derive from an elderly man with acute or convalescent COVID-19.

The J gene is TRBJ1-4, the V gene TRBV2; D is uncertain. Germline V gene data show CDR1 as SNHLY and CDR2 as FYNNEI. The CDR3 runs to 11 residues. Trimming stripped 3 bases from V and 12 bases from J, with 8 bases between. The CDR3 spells CASSEAVQLFF. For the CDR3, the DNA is TGTGCCAGCAGTGAGGCCGTCCAACTGTTTTTT.

CDR3 nucleotides: TGTGCCAGCTCCGGTACCGAGCAGTACTTC. Its protein product is CASSGTEQYF. The chain employs TRBV18 and TRBJ2-7; D remains ambiguous. This CDR3 is 10 amino acids long. V was clipped by 6 bases and J by 6 bases, with 6 bases between them. Germline V gives CDR1 KGHSH, CDR2 LQKENI.

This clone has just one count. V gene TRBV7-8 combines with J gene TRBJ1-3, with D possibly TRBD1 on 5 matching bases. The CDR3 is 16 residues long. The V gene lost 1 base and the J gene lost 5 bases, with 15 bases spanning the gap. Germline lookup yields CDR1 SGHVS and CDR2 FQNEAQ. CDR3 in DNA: TGTGCCAGCAGCTTAGAGGGGCTAAGTAGGAGAAACACCATATATTTT. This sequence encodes CASSLEGLSRRNTIYF.

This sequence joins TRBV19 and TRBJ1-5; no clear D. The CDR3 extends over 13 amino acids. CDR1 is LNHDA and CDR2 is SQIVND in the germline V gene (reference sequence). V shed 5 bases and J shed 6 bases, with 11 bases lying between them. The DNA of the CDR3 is TGTGCCAGTAGTGGGAGCGGCGGTCAGCCCCAGCATTTT. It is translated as CASSGSGGQPQHF.

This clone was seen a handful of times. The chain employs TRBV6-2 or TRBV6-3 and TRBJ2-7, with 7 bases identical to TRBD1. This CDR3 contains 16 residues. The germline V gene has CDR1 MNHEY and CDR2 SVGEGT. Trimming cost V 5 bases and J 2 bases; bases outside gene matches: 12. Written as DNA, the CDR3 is TGTGCCAGCAGTATTACCTTCCGGGACAGCCCCTACGAGCAGTACTTC. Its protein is CASSITFRDSPYEQYF.

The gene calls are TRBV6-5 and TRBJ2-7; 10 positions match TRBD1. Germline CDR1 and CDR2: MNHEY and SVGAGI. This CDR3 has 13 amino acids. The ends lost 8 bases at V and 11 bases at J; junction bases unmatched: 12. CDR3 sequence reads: CASSPKGGTGEYF. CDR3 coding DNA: TGTGCCAGCTCTCCCAAGGGGGGGACAGGGGAGTACTTC.

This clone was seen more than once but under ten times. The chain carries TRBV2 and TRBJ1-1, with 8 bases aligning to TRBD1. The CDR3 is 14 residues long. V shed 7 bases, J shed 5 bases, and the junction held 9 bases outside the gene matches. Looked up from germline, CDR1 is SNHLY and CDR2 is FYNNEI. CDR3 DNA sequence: TGTGCCAGCAAGACAGGGGCCGGAGAAACTGAAGCTTTCTTT. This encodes CASKTGAGETEAFF. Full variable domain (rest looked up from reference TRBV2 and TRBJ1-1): EPEVTQTPSHQVTQMGQEVILRCVPISNHLYFYWYRQILGQKVEFLVSFYNNEISEKSEIFDDQFSVERPDGSNFTLKIRSTKLEDSAMYFCASKTGAGETEAFFGQGTRLTVV.

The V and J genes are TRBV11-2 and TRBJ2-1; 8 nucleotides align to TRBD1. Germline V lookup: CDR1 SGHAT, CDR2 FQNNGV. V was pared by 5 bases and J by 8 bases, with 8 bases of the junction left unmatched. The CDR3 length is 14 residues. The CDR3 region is CASSGRTGFDEQFF. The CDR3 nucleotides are TGTGCCAGCAGCGGCCGGACAGGGTTTGATGAGCAGTTCTTC.

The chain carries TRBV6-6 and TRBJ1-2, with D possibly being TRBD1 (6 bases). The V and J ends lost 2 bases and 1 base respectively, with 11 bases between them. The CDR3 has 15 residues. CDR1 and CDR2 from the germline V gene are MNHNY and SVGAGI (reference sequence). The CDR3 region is CASSYGAGDNYGYTF. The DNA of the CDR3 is TGTGCCAGCAGTTACGGGGCAGGGGATAACTATGGCTACACCTTC.

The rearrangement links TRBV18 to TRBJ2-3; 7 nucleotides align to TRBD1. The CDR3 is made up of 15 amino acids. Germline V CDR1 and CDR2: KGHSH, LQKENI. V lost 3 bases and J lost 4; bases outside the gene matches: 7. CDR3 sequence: CASSPTGILADTQYF. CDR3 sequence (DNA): TGTGCCAGCTCACCGACAGGGATTTTGGCAGATACGCAGTATTTT.

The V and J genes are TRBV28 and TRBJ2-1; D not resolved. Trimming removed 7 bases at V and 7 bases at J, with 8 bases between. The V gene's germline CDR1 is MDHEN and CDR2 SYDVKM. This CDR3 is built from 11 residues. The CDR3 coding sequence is TGTGCCAGCATCAGTTTAAATGAGCAGTTCTTC. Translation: CASISLNEQFF.

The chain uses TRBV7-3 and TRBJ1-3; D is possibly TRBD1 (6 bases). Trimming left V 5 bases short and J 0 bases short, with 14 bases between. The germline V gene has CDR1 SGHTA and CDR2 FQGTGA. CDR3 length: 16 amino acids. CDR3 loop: CASSRGQRDSGNTIYF. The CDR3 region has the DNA TGTGCCAGCAGCAGAGGACAGAGAGACTCTGGAAACACCATATATTTT.

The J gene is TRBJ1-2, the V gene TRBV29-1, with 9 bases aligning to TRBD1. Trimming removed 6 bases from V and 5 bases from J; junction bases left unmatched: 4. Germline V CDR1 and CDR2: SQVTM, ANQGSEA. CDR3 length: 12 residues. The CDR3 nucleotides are TGCAGCGTCGAACAGGGGGCTTATGGCTACACCTTC. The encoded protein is CSVEQGAYGYTF. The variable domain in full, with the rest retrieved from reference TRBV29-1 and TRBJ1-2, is SAVISQKPSRDICQRGTSLTIQCQVDSQVTMMFWYRQQPGQSLTLIATANQGSEATYESGFVIDKFPISRPNLTFSTLTVSNMSPEDSSIYLCSVEQGAYGYTFGSGTRLTVV.

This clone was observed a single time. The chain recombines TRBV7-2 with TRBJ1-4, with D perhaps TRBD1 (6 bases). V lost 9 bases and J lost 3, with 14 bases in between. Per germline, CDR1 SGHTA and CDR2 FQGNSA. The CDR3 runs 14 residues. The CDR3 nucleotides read TGTGCCAGTTCTTTCCGGACAGCTAATGAAAAACTGTTTTTT. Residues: CASSFRTANEKLFF.

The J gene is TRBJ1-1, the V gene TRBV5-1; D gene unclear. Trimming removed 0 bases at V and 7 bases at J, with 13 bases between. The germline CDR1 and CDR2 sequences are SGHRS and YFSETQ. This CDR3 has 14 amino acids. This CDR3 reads CASSLVADLNEAFF. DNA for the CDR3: TGCGCCAGCAGCTTGGTGGCGGACTTAAATGAAGCTTTCTTT.

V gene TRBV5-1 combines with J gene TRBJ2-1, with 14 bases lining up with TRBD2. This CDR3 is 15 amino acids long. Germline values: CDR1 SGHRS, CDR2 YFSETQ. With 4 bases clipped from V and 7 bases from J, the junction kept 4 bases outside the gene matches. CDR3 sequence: CASSTGTSGSNEQFF. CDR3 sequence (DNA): TGCGCCAGCAGCACCGGGACTAGCGGGAGTAATGAGCAGTTCTTC.

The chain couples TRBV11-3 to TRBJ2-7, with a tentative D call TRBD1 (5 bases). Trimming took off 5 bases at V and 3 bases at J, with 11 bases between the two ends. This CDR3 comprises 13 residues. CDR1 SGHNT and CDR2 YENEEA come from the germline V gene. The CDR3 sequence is CASSQGFDYEQYF. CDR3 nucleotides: TGTGCCAGCAGCCAGGGTTTTGACTACGAGCAGTACTTC.

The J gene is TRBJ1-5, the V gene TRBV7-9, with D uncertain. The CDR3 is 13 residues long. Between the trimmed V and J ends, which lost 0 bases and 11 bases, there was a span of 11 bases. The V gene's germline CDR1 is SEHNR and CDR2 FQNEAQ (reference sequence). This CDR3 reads CASSLAGFGAQHF. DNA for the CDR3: TGTGCCAGCAGCTTAGCGGGCTTCGGGGCCCAGCATTTT.

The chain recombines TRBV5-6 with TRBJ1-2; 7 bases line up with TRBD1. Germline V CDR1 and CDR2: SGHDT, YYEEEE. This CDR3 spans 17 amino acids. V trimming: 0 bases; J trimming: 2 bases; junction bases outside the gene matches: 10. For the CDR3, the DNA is TGTGCCAGCAGCTTGGGGACAGGTGCCCGATTCAACTATGGCTACACCTTC. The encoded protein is CASSLGTGARFNYGYTF.

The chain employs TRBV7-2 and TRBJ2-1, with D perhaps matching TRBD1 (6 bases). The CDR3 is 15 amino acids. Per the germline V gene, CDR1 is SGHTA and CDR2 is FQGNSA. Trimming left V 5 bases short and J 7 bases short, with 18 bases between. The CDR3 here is CASSPGQIPGNEQFF. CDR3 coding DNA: TGTGCCAGCAGCCCTGGACAGATCCCAGGTAATGAGCAGTTCTTC. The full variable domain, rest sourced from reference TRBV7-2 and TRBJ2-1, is GAGVSQSPSNKVTEKGKDVELRCDPISGHTALYWYRQSLGQGLEFLIYFQGNSAPDKSGLPSDRFSAERTGGSVSTLTIQRTQQEDSAVYLCASSPGQIPGNEQFFGPGTRLTVL.

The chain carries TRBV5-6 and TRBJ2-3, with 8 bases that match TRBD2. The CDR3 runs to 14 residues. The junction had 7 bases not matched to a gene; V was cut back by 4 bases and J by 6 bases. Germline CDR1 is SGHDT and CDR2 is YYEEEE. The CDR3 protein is CASSPSGGLDTQYF. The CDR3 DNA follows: TGTGCCAGCAGCCCGAGCGGGGGCTTGGATACGCAGTATTTT.

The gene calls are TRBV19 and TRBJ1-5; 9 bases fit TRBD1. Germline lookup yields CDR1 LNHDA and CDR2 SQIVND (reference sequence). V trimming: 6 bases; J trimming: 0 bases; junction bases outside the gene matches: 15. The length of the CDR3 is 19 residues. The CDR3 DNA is TGTGCCAGTAGCCTATTACCGGGACAGGGCCGATATAGCAATCAGCCCCAGCATTTT. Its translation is CASSLLPGQGRYSNQPQHF.